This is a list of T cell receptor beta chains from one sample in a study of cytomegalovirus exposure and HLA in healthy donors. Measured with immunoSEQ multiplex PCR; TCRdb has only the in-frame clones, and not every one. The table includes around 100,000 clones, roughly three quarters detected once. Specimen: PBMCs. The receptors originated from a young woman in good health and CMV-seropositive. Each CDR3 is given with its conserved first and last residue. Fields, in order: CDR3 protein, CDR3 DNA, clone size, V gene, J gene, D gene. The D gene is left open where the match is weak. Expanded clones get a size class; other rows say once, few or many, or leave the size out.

CDR3 protein: CASSYTPRPGLYTIYF; CDR3 DNA: TGTGCCAGCAGTTACACGCCCAGACCGGGTCTGTACACCATATATTTT; clone size: -; V gene: TRBV6-5; J gene: TRBJ1-3; D gene: -
CDR3 protein: CASLAVGFSSYNEQFF; CDR3 DNA: TGTGCCAGCCTGGCAGTTGGTTTCAGCTCCTACAATGAGCAGTTCTTC; clone size: -; V gene: TRBV28; J gene: TRBJ2-1; D gene: -
CDR3 protein: CASSEDSNRYEQYF; CDR3 DNA: TGCGCCAGCAGTGAGGACAGCAACCGCTACGAGCAGTACTTC; clone size: -; V gene: TRBV10-1; J gene: TRBJ2-7; D gene: -
CDR3 protein: CASSLAYGRKLFF; CDR3 DNA: TGTGCCAGCAGCTTGGCATACGGGAGAAAACTGTTTTTT; clone size: -; V gene: TRBV5-6; J gene: TRBJ1-4; D gene: -
CDR3 protein: CASSLSLAYEQYF; CDR3 DNA: TGTGCTAGCAGCTTGTCCCTAGCGTACGAGCAGTACTTC; clone size: once; V gene: TRBV7-7; J gene: TRBJ2-7; D gene: -
CDR3 protein: CASSSRGGSNQPQHF; CDR3 DNA: TGTGCCAGCAGTTCCAGGGGCGGGAGCAATCAGCCCCAGCATTTT; clone size: few; V gene: TRBV6-5; J gene: TRBJ1-5; D gene: -
CDR3 protein: CASSLGGVAAVYEQYF; CDR3 DNA: TGCGCCAGCAGCTTGGGGGGAGTTGCTGCAGTCTACGAGCAGTACTTC; clone size: -; V gene: TRBV5-1; J gene: TRBJ2-7; D gene: -
CDR3 protein: CASRQGAGNEKLFF; CDR3 DNA: TGTGCCAGCAGGCAGGGGGCGGGTAATGAAAAACTGTTTTTT; clone size: -; V gene: TRBV7-8; J gene: TRBJ1-4; D gene: TRBD1
CDR3 protein: CASSQVGGWREREQYF; CDR3 DNA: TGTGCCAGCAGCCAAGTTGGGGGGTGGAGGGAGCGCGAGCAGTACTTC; clone size: -; V gene: TRBV4-2; J gene: TRBJ2-7; D gene: -
CDR3 protein: CASTLGRGGMASPQHF; CDR3 DNA: TGTGCCAGTACCCTGGGACGGGGGGGAATGGCTTCGCCCCAGCATTTT; clone size: -; V gene: TRBV19; J gene: TRBJ1-5; D gene: -
CDR3 protein: CASSLWGEMNTEAFF; CDR3 DNA: TGTGCCAGCAGTTTGTGGGGGGAGATGAACACTGAAGCTTTCTTT; clone size: -; V gene: TRBV6-5; J gene: TRBJ1-1; D gene: -
CDR3 protein: CSVGQGGGYTF; CDR3 DNA: TGCAGCGTCGGACAGGGGGGTGGCTACACCTTC; clone size: -; V gene: TRBV29-1; J gene: TRBJ1-2; D gene: TRBD1
CDR3 protein: CASSPRGVAGYSYNEQFF; CDR3 DNA: TGTGCCAGCAGCCCCCGGGGAGTAGCGGGCTACTCCTACAATGAGCAGTTCTTC; clone size: -; V gene: TRBV9; J gene: TRBJ2-1; D gene: TRBD2
CDR3 protein: CASSHSGWGNQPQHF; CDR3 DNA: TGTGCCAGCAGCCATTCCGGGTGGGGCAATCAGCCCCAGCATTTT; clone size: -; V gene: TRBV14; J gene: TRBJ1-5; D gene: -
CDR3 protein: CASSFGGLAGTEQFF; CDR3 DNA: TGTGCCAGCAGCTTCGGGGGACTAGCGGGAACTGAGCAGTTCTTC; clone size: -; V gene: TRBV7-2; J gene: TRBJ2-1; D gene: TRBD2
CDR3 protein: CASSSRGTGGLQSYEQYF; CDR3 DNA: TGCGCCAGCAGCTCAAGGGGGACAGGGGGTTTACAATCCTACGAGCAGTACTTC; clone size: -; V gene: TRBV5-1; J gene: TRBJ2-7; D gene: TRBD1
CDR3 protein: CARSLGEGDVGLPYEQYF; CDR3 DNA: TGTGCCAGAAGCCTCGGAGAGGGGGATGTAGGCCTCCCCTACGAGCAGTACTTC; clone size: -; V gene: TRBV5-3; J gene: TRBJ2-7; D gene: -
CDR3 protein: CASSPGETQYF; CDR3 DNA: TGTGCCAGTTCCCCGGGAGAGACCCAGTACTTC; clone size: -; V gene: TRBV6-5; J gene: TRBJ2-5; D gene: -
CDR3 protein: CASSLTPGAHGYTF; CDR3 DNA: TGTGCCAGCAGTCTCACTCCAGGGGCCCATGGCTACACCTTC; clone size: -; V gene: TRBV9; J gene: TRBJ1-2; D gene: -
CDR3 protein: CASSLTSGGLDTQYF; CDR3 DNA: TGTGCCAGCAGCTTAACTAGCGGGGGACTGGATACGCAGTATTTT; clone size: -; V gene: TRBV7-9; J gene: TRBJ2-3; D gene: TRBD2
CDR3 protein: CASSERGERSFLGQYF; CDR3 DNA: TGTGCCAGCAGTGAACGGGGGGAGCGGTCCTTCCTTGGCCAGTACTTC; clone size: -; V gene: TRBV6-1; J gene: TRBJ2-5; D gene: TRBD2
CDR3 protein: CASTSGRGYEQFF; CDR3 DNA: TGTGCCAGCACTAGCGGGAGGGGGTATGAGCAGTTCTTC; clone size: -; V gene: TRBV27; J gene: TRBJ2-1; D gene: TRBD2
CDR3 protein: CASSQGTVHNEKLFF; CDR3 DNA: TGCGCCAGCAGCCAAGGGACAGTCCATAATGAAAAACTGTTTTTT; clone size: -; V gene: TRBV4-1; J gene: TRBJ1-4; D gene: -
CDR3 protein: CASSIRVSYEQYF; CDR3 DNA: TGTGCCAGTAGTATACGGGTTTCGTACGAGCAGTACTTC; clone size: -; V gene: TRBV19; J gene: TRBJ2-7; D gene: -
CDR3 protein: CASSPDSNTGELFF; CDR3 DNA: TGCGCCAGCAGCCCGGACTCGAACACCGGGGAGCTGTTTTTT; clone size: -; V gene: TRBV5-1; J gene: TRBJ2-2; D gene: -
CDR3 protein: CATSSPGVAEQFF; CDR3 DNA: TGTGCCACCAGCAGCCCAGGGGTGGCTGAGCAGTTCTTC; clone size: -; V gene: TRBV15; J gene: TRBJ2-1; D gene: -
CDR3 protein: CASSFRRTTTDTQYF; CDR3 DNA: TGCGCCAGCAGCTTTCGCCGAACTACCACAGATACGCAGTATTTT; clone size: few; V gene: TRBV5-1; J gene: TRBJ2-3; D gene: -
CDR3 protein: CASSLDAGLSYNEQFF; CDR3 DNA: TGTGCCAGCAGCTTGGACGCGGGCCTCTCCTACAATGAGCAGTTCTTC; clone size: -; V gene: TRBV5-4; J gene: TRBJ2-1; D gene: -
CDR3 protein: CASSQGQGAWNTEAFF; CDR3 DNA: TGTGCCAGCAGCCAAGGGCAGGGGGCGTGGAACACTGAAGCTTTCTTT; clone size: few; V gene: TRBV14; J gene: TRBJ1-1; D gene: TRBD1
CDR3 protein: CASSDRDGVGGYTF; CDR3 DNA: TGTGCCAGCAGCGACAGGGACGGGGTCGGGGGCTACACCTTC; clone size: -; V gene: TRBV7-9; J gene: TRBJ1-2; D gene: TRBD1
CDR3 protein: CASSYNPTGIQPQHF; CDR3 DNA: TGTGCCAGCAGTTACAACCCGACAGGGATTCAGCCCCAGCATTTT; clone size: once; V gene: TRBV6-6; J gene: TRBJ1-5; D gene: TRBD1
CDR3 protein: CASSLGLAGGGSDTQYF; CDR3 DNA: TGTGCCAGCAGCTTAGGACTAGCGGGAGGAGGCTCAGATACGCAGTATTTT; clone size: -; V gene: TRBV7-6; J gene: TRBJ2-3; D gene: TRBD2
CDR3 protein: CASSPPRQGTYNEQFF; CDR3 DNA: TGCGCCAGCAGCCCCCCCCGACAGGGGACCTACAATGAGCAGTTCTTC; clone size: -; V gene: TRBV4-1; J gene: TRBJ2-1; D gene: TRBD1
CDR3 protein: CAGRRGGPGANVLTF; CDR3 DNA: TGTGCCGGGAGGCGGGGGGGCCCTGGGGCCAACGTCCTGACTTTC; clone size: -; V gene: TRBV2; J gene: TRBJ2-6; D gene: TRBD2
CDR3 protein: CSAPSGGPKQFF; CDR3 DNA: TGCAGTGCTCCTAGCGGGGGACCCAAGCAGTTCTTC; clone size: -; V gene: TRBV29-1; J gene: TRBJ2-1; D gene: TRBD2
CDR3 protein: CASSQAGLAGYNEQFF; CDR3 DNA: TGTGCCAGCAGCCAAGCGGGACTAGCGGGCTACAATGAGCAGTTCTTC; clone size: -; V gene: TRBV14; J gene: TRBJ2-1; D gene: TRBD2
CDR3 protein: CASAQRGWGEKLFF; CDR3 DNA: TGTGCCAGCGCCCAGCGGGGTTGGGGTGAAAAACTGTTTTTT; clone size: -; V gene: TRBV27; J gene: TRBJ1-4; D gene: -
CDR3 protein: CASSTPSSGGTYEQYF; CDR3 DNA: TGTGCCAGCAGCACCCCCTCGAGCGGGGGGACCTACGAGCAGTACTTC; clone size: -; V gene: TRBV9; J gene: TRBJ2-7; D gene: TRBD2
CDR3 protein: CASHVEDRSRLAGGANEQYF; CDR3 DNA: TGTGCCAGCCACGTGGAGGACAGGTCCAGACTAGCGGGAGGGGCGAATGAGCAGTACTTC; clone size: -; V gene: TRBV5-5; J gene: TRBJ2-7; D gene: TRBD2
CDR3 protein: CASSEPGYSYEQYF; CDR3 DNA: TGTGCCAGCAGTGAACCGGGATACTCCTACGAGCAGTACTTC; clone size: few; V gene: TRBV6-1; J gene: TRBJ2-7; D gene: -
CDR3 protein: CASSTQWTEAFF; CDR3 DNA: TGTGCCAGTAGTACCCAGTGGACTGAAGCTTTCTTT; clone size: -; V gene: TRBV19; J gene: TRBJ1-1; D gene: -
CDR3 protein: CASSLEQGITDTQYF; CDR3 DNA: TGTGCCAGCAGCTTAGAACAGGGGATCACAGATACGCAGTATTTT; clone size: -; V gene: TRBV7-9; J gene: TRBJ2-3; D gene: TRBD1